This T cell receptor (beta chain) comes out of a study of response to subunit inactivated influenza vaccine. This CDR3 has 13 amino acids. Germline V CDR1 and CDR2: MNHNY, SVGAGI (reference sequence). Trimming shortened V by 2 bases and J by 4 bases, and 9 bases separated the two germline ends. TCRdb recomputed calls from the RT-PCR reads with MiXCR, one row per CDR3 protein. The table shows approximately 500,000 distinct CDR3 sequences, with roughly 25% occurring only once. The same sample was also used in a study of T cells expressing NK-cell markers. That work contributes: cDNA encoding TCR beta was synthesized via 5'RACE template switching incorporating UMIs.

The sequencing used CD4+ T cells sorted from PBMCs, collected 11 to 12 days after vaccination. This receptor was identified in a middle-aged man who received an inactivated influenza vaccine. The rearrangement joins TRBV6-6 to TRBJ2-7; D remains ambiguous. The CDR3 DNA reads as TGTGCCAGCAGTTACGCGGACGGATACGAGCAGTACTTC. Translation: CASSYADGYEQYF.